This TCR beta chain was found in a study of neoadjuvant anti-PD-1 for oral cavity cancer (TCRdb year 2021). At the level of the whole study: Before undergoing curative-intent surgical resection, most patients got three to four biweekly nivolumab doses at 3 mg/kg. Patients without progression received a fourth nivolumab dose around day 43 and underwent definitive surgical resection on days 50-56. Responders were defined as patients with complete response, partial response or stable disease by RECIST 1.1; non-responders were defined as patients with progression. There were roughly 11 patients in the parent correlative cohort, and the response rate was 33%.

The germline V gene encodes CDR1 SNHLY and CDR2 FYNNEI. The CDR3 goes from the cysteine to the phenylalanine over 11 residues. Only the CDR3 DNA stays, 33 bases, in frame from base 1. V was cut back by 2 bases and J by 5 bases, leaving a gap of 3 bases between them. According to the study, the label for this sample's time point signals: before neoadjuvant nivolumab. The patients had newly diagnosed stage II-IVA oral cavity squamous cell carcinoma and had not received any prior systemic or radiation treatment. The cohort was composed of patients with HPV-negative, locally advanced oral cavity squamous cell carcinoma. Peripheral blood mononuclear cells were analyzed directly, without maintenance or expansion in culture. Samples were obtained from a longitudinal correlative study of a single-arm phase II trial of neoadjuvant nivolumab in oral cavity squamous cell carcinoma. Subject-matched pre- and post-treatment PBMCs and tumors from three responders and three non-responders underwent genomic DNA-based TCRbeta sequencing. Peripheral blood mononuclear cells were drawn once before nivolumab treatment and a second time after treatment, when surgery took place. The Maxwell RSC DNA from Cells kit was used to isolate genomic DNA from PBMCs.

PBMC libraries used mostly approximately 500 ng of input genomic DNA for deep sequencing, with six replicates per sample. TCRbeta libraries were prepared with the immunoSEQ hsTCRbeta kit according to the manufacturer's instructions. The finished libraries were brought together in one pool at approximately 3 nM, which was then read using an Illumina NovaSeq 6000 S4 flow cell. In the paper's pipeline: The immunoSEQ Analyzer handled quality control and preprocessing of the raw data. The analysis was restricted to productive rearrangements, with each unique CDR3 amino acid sequence defining a clonotype. Repertoire clonality was estimated as the Gini-Simpson index, which was calculated using the R package tcR. Student's t test was used to compare Gini indices, and Pearson correlation was used to assess associations with tumor size change. This is the immuneACCESS table as TCRdb keeps it, with only in-frame sequences that have V and J called. A part of the clones is gone; compared with another copy, unresolved V genes explain less than half, and the rest is unexplained. V and J calls and clone size are given by that table; D and trimming were obtained from the DNA. Counted in this sample were about 15,000 clones; around three fifths of them appeared once. The ten largest account for around 2% of the sample.

What the work shows at the level of the full study, not this receptor alone: Only a few patients per response group were included in the TCR analyses, and larger cohorts for validation were called for by the authors. A higher pretreatment blood Treg/Th17 ratio correlated with both higher pretreatment blood TCRbeta clonality and lower post-treatment tumor TCRbeta clonality. After neoadjuvant nivolumab, non-responders showed significantly higher T cell clonality (Gini index) in PBMCs than responders did.

As for this clone: Its antigen is not yet known. No quality values exist for individual bases; no much larger clone is one base distant.

The receptor was isolated from a person between 35 and 79 years old with oral cavity squamous cell carcinoma. The rearrangement joined TRBV2 to TRBJ1-1; no D gene is confidently identified. The specimen comprised PBMCs, sampled before nivolumab (anti-PD-1) treatment. The nucleotide sequence is TGTGCCAGCAGTGAACTTACTGAAGCTTTCTTT. Protein translation: CASSELTEAFF.